The T cell receptor (beta chain) under discussion was sequenced for a study of blood T cell repertoires in COVID-19. About the research overall: Both acute and convalescent COVID-19 samples were obtained from the United States, Italy and Spain. PBMCs, B-cell-depleted T cells, or T cells provided the cDNA or gDNA that made up the material.

This clone was found once. The CDR3 has 16 amino acids. V lost 2 bases and J lost 1; bases outside the gene matches: 4. Germline V gene data show CDR1 as LGHDT and CDR2 as YNNKEL (reference sequence). Per the original data handling: Estimated nucleated cell counts came from reference gene primer amplification. The method was immunoSEQ multiplex PCR; TCRdb's version includes in-frame clones alone and lacks a portion of them. The V and J calls and clone size come from that table; D and trimming were worked out from the DNA. The sample shows over 120,000 clones, around 90% of them seen only once. The chain joins TRBV3-1 (or the pseudogene TRBV3-2) to TRBJ2-3, with TRBD1 identical over 9 bases. The sequenced material came from peripheral blood. The clonotype comes from a woman in her 50s with acute or convalescent COVID-19. CDR3: CASSQRTGAGTDTQYF. The CDR3 DNA follows: TGTGCCAGCAGCCAAAGGACAGGGGCTGGCACAGATACGCAGTATTTT.